A single sample is the source of the 24 T cell receptor beta chains below, sequenced in a study of cytomegalovirus exposure and HLA in healthy donors. The study ran its PCR with 60 Vbeta and 13 Jbeta primers. Sequencing used immunoSEQ multiplex PCR; TCRdb keeps in-frame clones, though not all of them. Recorded for this sample: more than 200,000 clones. The material sequenced was PBMCs. Every receptor here comes from a woman in her thirties in good health and CMV-seropositive.

The chain is built from TRBV25-1 and TRBJ2-1; 7 bases map to TRBD2. The germline CDR1 and CDR2 sequences are MGHDK and SYGVNS. V lost 0 bases to trimming and J lost 9 bases; unmatched junction nucleotides: 11. CDR3 length equals 16 residues. The CDR3 loop reads CASSEYRAGRAFEQFF. The CDR3 bases are TGTGCCAGCAGTGAATATAGGGCTGGGAGGGCCTTTGAGCAGTTCTTC.

The chain joins TRBV5-1 to TRBJ1-2, with 8 positions matching TRBD1. J gave up 6 bases and V 1 base, and 5 bases lay outside the gene matches. The germline V gene has CDR1 SGHRS and CDR2 YFSETQ. The CDR3 runs 14 residues. The CDR3 protein is CASSLYQGANGYTF. The CDR3 bases are TGCGCCAGCAGCTTGTATCAGGGGGCGAATGGCTACACCTTC.

The chain carries TRBV7-7 and TRBJ2-5, with TRBD1 identical over 9 bases. Trimming removed 6 bases from V and 2 bases from J; junction bases left unmatched: 7. Per the germline V gene, CDR1 is SSHAT and CDR2 is FNYEAQ (reference sequence). The length of the CDR3 is 15 residues. For the CDR3, the DNA is TGTGCCAGCAGTTCCGGGACAGGGCCTCAAGAGACCCAGTACTTC. It encodes CASSSGTGPQETQYF.

The chain combines TRBV2 with TRBJ1-5; D is undetermined. Trimming cost V 4 bases and J 7 bases, with 11 bases left between them. In germline, CDR1 is SNHLY, CDR2 FYNNEI. The CDR3 is made up of 13 amino acids. DNA for the CDR3: TGTGCCAGCAGTGTTTTTTATATGCAGCCCCAGCATTTT. This sequence encodes CASSVFYMQPQHF.

This rearrangement joins TRBV19 to TRBJ1-1; D gene unclear. The CDR3 has 13 amino acids. Germline CDR1 LNHDA, CDR2 SQIVND (reference sequence). Trimming took 6 bases from V and 1 from J, leaving 9 bases between them. In DNA form, the CDR3 reads TGTGCCAGTAGGCCGGAGGAGAACACTGAAGCTTTCTTT. Its translation: CASRPEENTEAFF.

The V call is TRBV27, the J call TRBJ2-7; 10 bases align to TRBD1. The CDR3 spans 15 residues. The ends lost 5 bases at V and 2 bases at J; junction bases unmatched: 6. The germline CDR1 and CDR2 sequences are MNHEY and SMNVEV (reference sequence). The CDR3 reads CASSPRTGGTYEQYF. CDR3 DNA: TGTGCCAGCAGTCCACGGACAGGGGGGACCTACGAGCAGTACTTC.

This rearrangement joins TRBV28 to TRBJ2-5; 7 nucleotides agree with TRBD2. The germline CDR1 and CDR2 sequences are MDHEN and SYDVKM. V was clipped by 7 bases and J by 5 bases; unmatched bases: 13. The CDR3 totals 15 residues. This CDR3 reads CASTLLGEGGETQYF. DNA for the CDR3: TGTGCCAGCACCCTCCTGGGGGAGGGCGGGGAGACCCAGTACTTC.

The chain joins TRBV28 to TRBJ1-2; 7 bases align to TRBD1. The CDR3 is 14 amino acids. V shed 5 bases, J shed 8 bases, and the junction held 11 bases outside the gene matches. The germline V gene has CDR1 MDHEN and CDR2 SYDVKM. The CDR3 DNA sequence: TGTGCCAGCAGTACTCAACAGGGGTTGGGCGGCTACACCTTC. Its translation is CASSTQQGLGGYTF.

The CDR3 loop is CASSRQQGYEQYF. The CDR3 bases are TGTGCCAGCAGCAGACAACAGGGCTACGAGCAGTACTTC. V and J are TRBV7-2 and TRBJ2-7; a possible D gene is TRBD1 (6 bases). This CDR3 is 13 amino acids long. CDR1 and CDR2 from the germline V gene are SGHTA and FQGNSA. V was pared by 5 bases and J by 3 bases, with 11 bases between. The complete variable domain, with remaining parts taken from reference TRBV7-2 and TRBJ2-7, reads GAGVSQSPSNKVTEKGKDVELRCDPISGHTALYWYRQSLGQGLEFLIYFQGNSAPDKSGLPSDRFSAERTGGSVSTLTIQRTQQEDSAVYLCASSRQQGYEQYFGPGTRLTVT.

The rearrangement uses TRBV27 and TRBJ2-3, with D tentatively TRBD1 (6 bases). V lost 1 base and J lost 2, with 13 bases in between. In germline, CDR1 is MNHEY, CDR2 SMNVEV (reference sequence). CDR3 length: 16 residues. The CDR3 coding sequence is TGTGCCAGCAGTTTATTAAGTGGACAGCCCACAGATACGCAGTATTTT. Protein: CASSLLSGQPTDTQYF.

The V and J genes are TRBV11-2 and TRBJ2-1; 9 bases line up with TRBD2. The CDR3 runs 15 residues. The V and J ends lost 4 bases and 8 bases, in that order; junction bases with no gene match: 9. CDR1 and CDR2 (germline): SGHAT, FQNNGV. DNA for the CDR3: TGTGCCAGCAGCTCCCCGCGGGGGGGGCGTGATGAGCAGTTCTTC. Protein sequence: CASSSPRGGRDEQFF.

The chain links TRBV29-1 to TRBJ1-1; 10 bases are a match to TRBD1. CDR3 size: 13 residues. In germline, CDR1 is SQVTM, CDR2 ANQGSEA. The trim removed 7 bases at V and 10 bases at J, leaving 12 bases unmatched. CDR3 nucleotides: TGCAGCGCTAAAACCGGGACAGGGGTACGAGCTTTCTTT. Amino acids: CSAKTGTGVRAFF.

The rearrangement joins TRBV15 to TRBJ1-1; D may be TRBD1 (5 bases). Germline lookup yields CDR1 LNHNV and CDR2 YYDKDF (reference sequence). This CDR3 has 12 residues. V was pared by 7 bases and J by 4 bases, with 10 bases between. Written as DNA, the CDR3 is TGTGCCACCAAGGAGGGGCCCACTGAAGCTTTCTTT. It encodes CATKEGPTEAFF.

This chain links TRBV10-1 with TRBJ1-1; D ambiguous. The length of the CDR3 is 14 residues. Germline-derived CDR1 and CDR2 are WNHNN and SYGVQD (reference sequence). With 3 bases removed from V and 2 bases from J, the gap between germline ends came to 10 bases. In nucleotides, the CDR3 is TGCGCCAGCAGTGAACGTAGCCGAAACACTGAAGCTTTCTTT. Protein sequence: CASSERSRNTEAFF.

The genes are TRBV5-4 and TRBJ2-7, with D tentatively TRBD1 (5 bases). The CDR3 sequence is 11 residues long. The V end lost 3 bases, the J end lost 6 bases, and 7 bases lay between the germline ends. Germline values: CDR1 SGHNT, CDR2 YYREEE (reference sequence). CDR3 sequence (DNA): TGTGCCAGCAGCTCTACAGGCGAGCAGTACTTC. Translated: CASSSTGEQYF.

The V and J genes are TRBV10-1 and TRBJ1-1; 8 nucleotides agree with TRBD1. With V trimmed by 5 bases and J by 3 bases, 2 bases remained unmatched. Germline CDR1 is WNHNN and CDR2 is SYGVQD (reference sequence). The CDR3 length is 13 residues. CDR3 in amino acids: CASSMDRDTEAFF. The CDR3 region has the DNA TGCGCCAGCAGTATGGACAGGGACACTGAAGCTTTCTTT.

The V and J genes are TRBV20-1 and TRBJ2-1; no firm D call. From germline, CDR1 is DFQATT and CDR2 SNEGSKA (reference sequence). V lost 3 bases and J lost 14, with 11 bases in between. The length of the CDR3 is 10 residues. The CDR3, as DNA: TGCAGTGCTAGTCCAGCCCAGGAGTTCTTC. Amino acid sequence: CSASPAQEFF.

V and J are TRBV25-1 and TRBJ1-2; 7 positions agree with TRBD1. The V gene's germline CDR1 is MGHDK and CDR2 SYGVNS. This CDR3 region has 14 residues. The ends lost 6 bases at V and 3 bases at J; junction bases unmatched: 7. CDR3 coding DNA: TGTGCCAGCAGGGAACAGGGGACGGACTATGGCTACACCTTC. Translating gives CASREQGTDYGYTF.

V and J are TRBV4-3 and TRBJ2-5; D is possibly TRBD1 (6 bases). The J call may be mistaken, given a closer DNA end match to TRBJ2-7. Germline V gene lookup returns CDR1 LGHNA and CDR2 YSLEER. The CDR3 is 17 residues long. The CDR3: CASSQDPTGQTSYEQYF. The CDR3 DNA reads TGCGCCAGCAGCCAAGATCCGACAGGTCAAACCTCCTACGAGCAGTACTTC.

This chain uses TRBV5-8 with TRBJ2-3; 7 bases are shared with TRBD2. Germline V lookup: CDR1 SGHTS, CDR2 YDEGEE. J was trimmed by 0 bases and V by 3 bases; bases with no gene match: 4. The CDR3 loop spans 15 amino acids. The CDR3 spells CASSWGGTSTDTQYF. The CDR3, as DNA: TGTGCCAGCAGCTGGGGGGGGACTAGCACAGATACGCAGTATTTT. Combining the CDR3 with reference TRBV5-8 and TRBJ2-3 gives the whole variable domain EAGVTQSPTHLIKTRGQQATLRCSPISGHTSVYWYQQALGLGLQFLLWYDEGEERNRGNFPPRFSGRQFPNYSSELNVNALELEDSALYLCASSWGGTSTDTQYFGPGTRLTVL.

The rearrangement joins TRBV21-1 to TRBJ2-1; the table's TRBD2 call for D was not verified on the DNA. TRBV21-1 is a listed pseudogene. The CDR3 sequence is 18 residues long. In nucleotides, the CDR3 is TGTGCCAGCAGCAAAGAGGGGACTAGCGGGAGGAGCTACAATGAGCAGTTCTTC. Protein sequence: CASSKEGTSGRSYNEQFF.

The chain combines TRBV5-1 with TRBJ1-4; D is perhaps TRBD1 (6 bases). Germline V lookup: CDR1 SGHRS, CDR2 YFSETQ. Trimming took off 0 bases at V and 6 bases at J, with 12 bases between the two ends. This CDR3 region has 15 residues. The CDR3 loop reads CASSLGAGADEKLFF. For the CDR3, the DNA is TGCGCCAGCAGCTTGGGGGCAGGGGCGGATGAAAAACTGTTTTTT. Full variable domain (remainder filled in from reference TRBV5-1 and TRBJ1-4): KAGVTQTPRYLIKTRGQQVTLSCSPISGHRSVSWYQQTPGQGLQFLFEYFSETQRNKGNFPGRFSGRQFSNSRSEMNVSTLELGDSALYLCASSLGAGADEKLFFGSGTQLSVL.

This CDR3 reads CASTYRAAGVYNEQFF. CDR3 bases: TGTGCCAGCACCTACCGTGCAGCGGGAGTTTACAATGAGCAGTTCTTC. The chain joins TRBV2 to TRBJ2-1, with 8 nucleotides matching TRBD2. V shed 7 bases and J 4 bases; nucleotides not matched to a gene: 12. The CDR3 has 16 residues. Germline V CDR1 and CDR2: SNHLY, FYNNEI.

The chain employs TRBV30 and TRBJ2-5; 10 bases map to TRBD1. The end of the DNA is better explained by TRBJ2-7, so the J call may be wrong. The germline V gene has CDR1 GTSNPN and CDR2 SVGIG (reference sequence). This CDR3 has 15 residues. CDR3 protein: CACPLVGQGPGEQYF. Here the CDR3 DNA reads TGTGCCTGTCCATTAGTGGGACAGGGGCCTGGCGAGCAGTACTTC.